In its sample, the clone carrying this T cell receptor beta chain was seen a few times. Clones were sequenced by immunoSEQ multiplex PCR, and TCRdb holds only the in-frame ones, with some missing. The sample records more than 60,000 clones, almost 85% being singletons. These data come from a study of blood T cell repertoires in COVID-19. Study summary: The study drew acute and convalescent COVID-19 samples from the United States, Italy and Spain. PBMCs, B-cell-depleted T cells, or T cells provided the cDNA or gDNA that made up the material.

Per the germline V gene, CDR1 is MNHEY and CDR2 is SVGEGT. The CDR3 runs to 14 residues. The germline V and J ends were trimmed by 5 bases and 2 bases, with 10 bases remaining between them. The chain recombines TRBV6-2 or TRBV6-3 with TRBJ1-3; no clear D gene. Sequenced material: peripheral blood. This receptor was taken from a man aged 55-75 years with acute or convalescent COVID-19. The CDR3 coding sequence is TGTGCCAGCAGTGTGCCGCACACTGGAAACACCATATATTTT. Its translation: CASSVPHTGNTIYF.